The rows below give T cell receptor beta chains drawn from one sample of a study of response to subunit inactivated influenza vaccine. TCRdb recomputed calls from the RT-PCR reads with MiXCR, one row per CDR3 protein. The sample lists 550,000 to 800,000 distinct CDR3 sequences, 14% occurring once. Sequencing was performed on PBMCs from blood, taken 14 to 15 days before vaccination. The receptors shown here come from a man aged 50 or older who received an inactivated influenza vaccine. CDR3s include the opening cysteine and the closing phenylalanine or tryptophan. The order of the fields is D gene, clone size, J gene, V gene, CDR3 protein, CDR3 DNA. The D gene is left open where the match is weak. Size is stated for part of the rows, as once, few or many counts, or as a class when the clone is expanded.

>-|-|TRBJ2-7|TRBV5-1
CASSLVAGSTNEQYF
TGCGCCAGCAGCTTGGTTGCGGGATCGACCAACGAGCAGTACTTC
>TRBD1|-|TRBJ1-6|TRBV20-1
CSAKMGDTGGPSSYNSPLHF
TGCAGTGCTAAAATGGGCGATACAGGGGGTCCTAGCTCCTATAATTCACCCCTCCACTTT
>-|many|TRBJ1-1|TRBV6-5
CASSYASGNTEAFF
TGTGCCAGCAGTTACGCCTCGGGGAACACTGAAGCTTTCTTT
>-|many|TRBJ2-1|TRBV20-1
CSASGAGYNEQFF
TGCAGTGCTAGCGGGGCGGGATACAATGAGCAGTTCTTC
>TRBD2|-|TRBJ2-7|TRBV7-6
CASSLAGLASEQYF
TGTGCCAGCAGCTTAGCGGGACTAGCAAGCGAGCAGTACTTC
>-|many|TRBJ1-1|TRBV29-1
CSVEQANTEAFF
TGCAGCGTTGAACAGGCGAACACTGAAGCTTTCTTT
>-|-|TRBJ1-6|TRBV9
CASSYQGSPLHF
TGTGCCAGCAGCTACCAGGGGTCACCCCTCCACTTT
>-|few|TRBJ2-7|TRBV5-6
CASSFGAFSYEQYF
TGTGCCAGCAGCTTTGGGGCTTTCTCCTACGAGCAGTACTTC
>TRBD1|many|TRBJ2-5|TRBV5-1
CASSPVPGQGRMVETQYF
TGCGCCAGCAGCCCTGTCCCGGGACAGGGGAGGATGGTTGAGACCCAGTACTTC
>TRBD1|-|TRBJ2-2|TRBV4-3
CASSPGTGLTPNTGELFF
TGCGCCAGCAGCCCTGGGACAGGTTTGACTCCGAACACCGGGGAGCTGTTTTTT
>TRBD1|many|TRBJ2-2|TRBV5-1
CASSFGQGGITGELFF
TGCGCCAGCAGCTTCGGACAGGGAGGTATCACCGGGGAGCTGTTTTTT
>-|-|TRBJ1-5|TRBV11-2
CASSLDRHGAQHF
TGTGCCAGCAGCTTAGACAGGCACGGGGCCCAGCATTTT
>-|few|TRBJ2-5|TRBV7-2
CASSLSRPETQYF
TGTGCCAGCAGCTTATCCCGACCAGAGACCCAGTACTTC
>-|few|TRBJ2-5|TRBV5-6
CASSPSTGPQETQYF
TGTGCCAGCAGCCCCTCGACAGGCCCGCAAGAGACCCAGTACTTC